The 24 T cell receptor beta chains listed next were all sequenced from one sample in a study of T cell clones after liver transplantation. The table came from immunoSEQ multiplex PCR; TCRdb's copy has only in-frame clones and leaves some out. The table lists over 50,000 clones, 70% to 85% of them singletons. Source: CD4+ T cells from blood, taken before liver transplant. The receptors come from a human donor who received a liver transplant.

The chain carries TRBV19 and TRBJ2-2; D possibly matches TRBD1 or TRBD2 (5 bases each). V gave up 4 bases and J gave up 8 bases, with 8 bases separating them. CDR1 is LNHDA, CDR2 SQIVND, per germline (reference sequence). This CDR3 is 12 amino acids long. The CDR3 reads CASSRGTGELFF. DNA of the CDR3: TGTGCCAGTAGTAGGGGGACGGGGGAGCTGTTTTTT. Supplemented by reference TRBV19 and TRBJ2-2, the full variable domain reads DGGITQSPKYLFRKEGQNVTLSCEQNLNHDAMYWYRQDPGQGLRLIYYSQIVNDFQKGDIAEGYSVSREKKESFPLTVTSAQKNPTAFYLCASSRGTGELFFGEGSRLTVL.

This rearrangement joins TRBV9 to TRBJ2-2; D uncertain. The germline CDR1 and CDR2 sequences are SGDLS and YYNGEE. This CDR3 is 15 amino acids long. Trimming took off 0 bases at V and 1 base at J, with 7 bases between the two ends. The DNA for the CDR3 is TGTGCCAGCAGCGTAGGTGGGCAGAACACCGGGGAGCTGTTTTTT. It translates to CASSVGGQNTGELFF.

V gene TRBV6-6 combines with J gene TRBJ2-5; 9 nucleotides line up with TRBD2. The germline V gene encodes CDR1 MNHNY and CDR2 SVGAGI (reference sequence). The CDR3 contains 16 residues. V trimming: 3 bases; J trimming: 3 bases; junction bases outside the gene matches: 8. CDR3 loop: CASSYSLAGREETQYF. In DNA, the CDR3 is TGTGCCAGCAGTTATTCCCTAGCGGGAAGGGAAGAGACCCAGTACTTC.

This clone was seen a few times. J is TRBJ1-1 and V is TRBV7-8, with 10 positions matching TRBD1. Germline V gives CDR1 SGHVS, CDR2 FQNEAQ. Germline trimming cut 5 bases from V and 5 bases from J; bases unmatched to any gene: 5. CDR3 length: 14 amino acids. The CDR3 region is CASSLKGQGTEAFF. The DNA of the CDR3 is TGTGCCAGCAGCCTTAAGGGACAGGGGACTGAAGCTTTCTTT.

The chain uses TRBV7-2 and TRBJ2-7, with D possibly being TRBD1 or TRBD2 (6 bases each). The V gene lost 3 bases and the J gene lost 3 bases, with 9 bases spanning the gap. Germline values: CDR1 SGHTA, CDR2 FQGNSA. This CDR3 contains 13 residues. The CDR3 loop is CASSFGGGYEQYF. The CDR3 DNA reads TGTGCCAGCAGCTTCGGGGGCGGCTACGAGCAGTACTTC.

This chain connects TRBV19 to TRBJ1-5; 8 bases map to TRBD1. This CDR3 has 15 amino acids. V gave up 5 bases and J gave up 7 bases; unmatched junction bases: 10. The germline V gene encodes CDR1 LNHDA and CDR2 SQIVND (reference sequence). DNA of the CDR3: TGTGCCAGTAGTTTCGGACAGGGTGGAGGACAGCCCCAGCATTTT. This sequence encodes CASSFGQGGGQPQHF.

CDR3 sequence: CASSLGIRETQYF. The CDR3 bases are TGTGCCAGCAGCTTAGGAATCCGGGAGACCCAGTACTTC. The rearrangement joins TRBV11-1 to TRBJ2-5, with D unclear. Germline CDR1 is SGHAT and CDR2 is FQDESV (reference sequence). Trimming removed 1 base at V and 5 bases at J, with 8 bases between. The length of the CDR3 is 13 residues.

V is TRBV5-1 and J is TRBJ1-1; D unclear. The CDR3 has 13 amino acids. The germline V gene has CDR1 SGHRS and CDR2 YFSETQ. The germline V and J ends were trimmed by 4 bases and 2 bases, with 9 bases remaining between them. CDR3 nucleotides: TGCGCCAGCAGCCGGACGGACAACACTGAAGCTTTCTTT. Residues: CASSRTDNTEAFF.

The genes are TRBV7-3 and TRBJ1-1, with unresolved D. Germline V gives CDR1 SGHTA, CDR2 FQGTGA. V lost 3 bases and J lost 1, with 6 bases in between. The CDR3 extends over 13 amino acids. CDR3 residues: CASSFTANTEAFF. Written as DNA, the CDR3 is TGTGCCAGCAGCTTTACCGCGAACACTGAAGCTTTCTTT.

This clone has just one count. The V call is TRBV6-5, the J call TRBJ1-2; 10 positions agree with TRBD1. CDR1 is MNHEY and CDR2 is SVGAGI in the germline V gene. The V segment lost 4 bases and the J segment 4 bases; nucleotides outside the gene matches: 3. The CDR3 consists of 14 residues. The CDR3 region is CASSSDRGIYGYTF. The CDR3 DNA sequence: TGTGCCAGCAGTTCGGACAGGGGGATCTATGGCTACACCTTC.

The chain combines TRBV7-2 with TRBJ2-2; D possibly corresponds to TRBD2 (5 bases). CDR1 and CDR2 (germline): SGHTA, FQGNSA. Trimming pared 4 bases from V and 4 bases from J, leaving 16 bases between. The CDR3 has 16 residues. CDR3 amino acids: CASSSEAQAGTGELFF. DNA for the CDR3: TGTGCCAGCAGCTCGGAGGCTCAGGCTGGCACCGGGGAGCTGTTTTTT.

The chain employs TRBV6-6 and TRBJ2-6, with D unclear. Germline V CDR1 and CDR2: MNHNY, SVGAGI (reference sequence). The CDR3 is made up of 15 amino acids. V dropped 8 bases and J dropped 0 bases, with 11 bases sitting between them. The CDR3 coding sequence is TGTGCCAGCTCAAGGGTTCTCTCTGGGGCCAACGTCCTGACTTTC. This encodes CASSRVLSGANVLTF.

The chain links TRBV6-5 to TRBJ2-1, with 10 bases that match TRBD2. The V and J ends lost 8 bases and 8 bases, in that order; junction bases with no gene match: 9. Germline-derived CDR1 and CDR2 are MNHEY and SVGAGI. The CDR3 is 14 amino acids. This chain's CDR3 is CASFRAGGSDEQFF. The CDR3 DNA is TGTGCCAGCTTTAGAGCGGGGGGGTCGGATGAGCAGTTCTTC.

CDR3 DNA: TGCGCCAGCAGCGTGCAGGCTATTCAGGACGAGCAGTACTTC. It specifies CASSVQAIQDEQYF. This chain joins TRBV5-1 and TRBJ2-7; D is ambiguous. Germline-derived CDR1 and CDR2 are SGHRS and YFSETQ. This CDR3 is 14 amino acids long. Trimming removed 4 bases from V and 5 bases from J, with 16 bases in between.

This clone was observed a few times. This chain links TRBV10-3 with TRBJ2-3; 15 nucleotides agree with TRBD2. The CDR3 totals 21 residues. Trimming at V came to 3 bases and at J to 6 bases, leaving 19 bases not matched to a gene. The V gene's germline CDR1 is ENHRY and CDR2 SYGVKD. CDR3 region: CAISDGLAGGNGRMFADTQYF. The CDR3 nucleotides are TGTGCCATCAGTGACGGACTAGCGGGAGGGAACGGGCGGATGTTTGCGGATACGCAGTATTTT.

The chain employs TRBV28 and TRBJ1-4; possible D gene TRBD1, 5 bases. The CDR3 consists of 12 residues. V gave up 6 bases and J gave up 10 bases, with 12 bases separating them. Per germline, CDR1 MDHEN and CDR2 SYDVKM. The DNA for the CDR3 is TGTGCCAGCAGGGGGCCAGGTGGAAAACTGTTTTTT. It yields the protein CASRGPGGKLFF.

The genes are TRBV6-6 and TRBJ1-1; D uncertain. Looked up from germline, CDR1 is MNHNY and CDR2 is SVGAGI (reference sequence). The V end lost 5 bases, the J end lost 11 bases, and 15 bases lay between the germline ends. CDR3 length equals 12 residues. The CDR3 DNA reads as TGTGCCAGCAGTGTATTTTCAAACGGGGCTTTCTTT. Translated: CASSVFSNGAFF.

This sequence joins TRBV4-1 and TRBJ2-5, with D possibly TRBD2 on 5 matching bases. V lost 0 bases to trimming and J lost 9 bases, with 14 bases between them. CDR3 length equals 14 residues. Germline V CDR1 and CDR2: MGHRA, YSYEKL. CDR3 in amino acids: CASSQDRELPPQYF. The CDR3 nucleotides read TGCGCCAGCAGCCAAGATCGGGAACTACCCCCCCAGTACTTC.

The V call is TRBV2, the J call TRBJ2-3; 8 bases agree with TRBD2. The CDR3 sequence is 14 residues long. Germline lookup yields CDR1 SNHLY and CDR2 FYNNEI. The J segment lost 1 base and the V segment lost 7 bases, leaving 4 bases of the junction unmatched. The CDR3 region has the DNA TGTGCCAGCACTCGGGGGGGCCGCACAGATACGCAGTATTTT. This translates into CASTRGGRTDTQYF.

The chain carries TRBV4-3 and TRBJ2-2; tentatively, D is TRBD1 or TRBD2 (6 bases each). The CDR3 is 16 amino acids. Germline V lookup: CDR1 LGHNA, CDR2 YSLEER. V lost 7 bases, J lost 5 bases, and 20 bases lay in between. The chain's CDR3 is CASTSEPGARTGELFF. DNA for the CDR3: TGCGCCAGCACCTCTGAGCCGGGGGCGCGGACCGGGGAGCTGTTTTTT.

This rearrangement joins TRBV11-1 to TRBJ2-3; 9 positions agree with TRBD1. This CDR3 spans 17 amino acids. V lost 5 bases to trimming and J lost 1 base; unmatched junction nucleotides: 10. Per the germline V gene, CDR1 is SGHAT and CDR2 is FQDESV (reference sequence). CDR3 protein: CASSPWTGAIGTDTQYF. CDR3 DNA sequence: TGTGCCAGCAGCCCTTGGACAGGGGCTATCGGCACAGATACGCAGTATTTT.

The chain employs TRBV10-3 and TRBJ2-3, with TRBD2 matching over 11 bases. The CDR3 loop spans 17 amino acids. Germline trimming cut 3 bases from V and 0 bases from J; bases unmatched to any gene: 5. CDR1 is ENHRY and CDR2 is SYGVKD in the germline V gene. The CDR3, as DNA: TGTGCCATCAGTGATCTAGCGGGGGGCCCCAGCACAGATACGCAGTATTTT. Translation: CAISDLAGGPSTDTQYF.

This clone was counted between two and nine times. The chain uses TRBV27 and TRBJ2-1, with D perhaps TRBD2 (7 bases). Per the germline V gene, CDR1 is MNHEY and CDR2 is SMNVEV (reference sequence). The V end was cut by 4 bases, the J end by 0 bases, with 19 bases between. This CDR3 has 18 amino acids. The CDR3 spells CASSSLGGGRSSYNEQFF. DNA for the CDR3: TGTGCCAGCAGTTCCCTTGGGGGGGGCCGAAGCTCCTACAATGAGCAGTTCTTC.

This clone was seen a handful of times. This sequence joins TRBV11-2 and TRBJ1-1, with a tentative D call TRBD1 (6 bases). Trimming removed 5 bases at V and 0 bases at J, with 13 bases between. This CDR3 has 15 amino acids. The V gene's germline CDR1 is SGHAT and CDR2 FQNNGV. The CDR3 protein is CASSGMGHLNTEAFF. The DNA for the CDR3 is TGTGCCAGCAGCGGTATGGGACATTTGAACACTGAAGCTTTCTTT.